A selection of T cell receptor beta chains follows, all from one sample in a study of control samples from healthy donors and cancer patients. The data were produced by immunoSEQ multiplex PCR, yet TCRdb's version contains in-frame clones alone and is incomplete. There are approximately 86,000 clones in the sample; just over 90% occur only once, and about 1.5% lies in the top ten. Material for sequencing was blood. These receptors were obtained from a woman younger than 45 in good health. Both conserved end residues are part of each CDR3. A D gene is named only where the DNA matches it firmly. Size values are once, few and many counts, or a class for expanded clones, and some rows have none.

clone_size j_call d_call v_call cdr3_aa cdr3_nt
- TRBJ1-3 - TRBV6-1 CASSESEGSGNTIYF TGTGCCAGCAGTGAAAGTGAGGGCTCTGGAAACACCATATATTTT
- TRBJ2-1 - TRBV7-2 CASSSPLGSYNEQFF TGTGCCAGCAGCTCACCCCTCGGCTCCTACAATGAGCAGTTCTTC
- TRBJ2-1 TRBD1 TRBV3-1/TRBV3-2 CASSQGQGDNEQFF TGTGCCAGCAGCCAGGGACAGGGGGACAATGAGCAGTTCTTC
- TRBJ1-1 - TRBV7-9 CASSLQGSVTEAFF TGTGCCAGCAGCTTACAGGGAAGCGTCACTGAAGCTTTCTTT
- TRBJ2-1 TRBD2 TRBV10-2 CASSEQSGRGFFNNEQFF TGCGCCAGCAGTGAACAGAGCGGGAGAGGCTTTTTCAACAATGAGCAGTTCTTC
- TRBJ1-4 TRBD1 TRBV5-4 CASSSTGGREKLFF TGTGCCAGCAGCAGCACAGGGGGCCGGGAAAAACTGTTTTTT
- TRBJ2-6 - TRBV6-1 CASSELASGANVLTF TGTGCCAGCAGTGAATTGGCCTCTGGGGCCAACGTCCTGACTTTC
- TRBJ1-1 - TRBV19 CASSIKGSTEAFF TGTGCCAGTAGTATTAAGGGTTCCACTGAAGCTTTCTTT
- TRBJ1-2 - TRBV14 CASSQEPDYGYTF TGTGCCAGCAGCCAGGAACCAGACTATGGCTACACCTTC
few TRBJ2-7 - TRBV10-3 CAIRASSYEQYF TGTGCCATCAGGGCTAGCTCCTACGAGCAGTACTTC
- TRBJ2-1 TRBD2 TRBV4-1 CASSQQGLAGSSYNEQFF TGCGCCAGCAGCCAACAGGGACTAGCGGGGAGCTCCTACAATGAGCAGTTCTTC
- TRBJ2-1 TRBD2 TRBV5-1 CASSLAGVIGNEQFF TGCGCCAGCAGTCTAGCGGGAGTGATAGGCAATGAGCAGTTCTTC
- TRBJ1-1 TRBD1 TRBV30 CAWMGGTGRNTEAFF TGTGCCTGGATGGGTGGGACAGGGAGAAACACTGAAGCTTTCTTT
- TRBJ2-1 TRBD2 TRBV7-9 CASSPGQGLARSYNEQFF TGTGCCAGCAGCCCAGGACAGGGACTAGCGAGATCCTACAATGAGCAGTTCTTC
once TRBJ2-5 - TRBV19 CASSKYRDQETQYF TGTGCCAGTAGTAAATACAGGGATCAAGAGACCCAGTACTTC
- TRBJ2-5 - TRBV3-1/TRBV3-2 CASSHLETQYF TGTGCCAGCAGCCACCTAGAGACCCAGTACTTC
- TRBJ2-1 - TRBV29-1 CSVERGMRGLRNEQFF TGCAGCGTTGAGAGGGGGATGCGGGGGTTAAGGAATGAGCAGTTCTTC
- TRBJ1-4 TRBD1 TRBV10-2 CASRGTGINEKLFF TGCGCCAGCAGGGGGACAGGGATTAATGAAAAACTGTTTTTT
- TRBJ1-1 - TRBV2 CASSVTGGTEAFF TGTGCCAGCAGTGTGACCGGGGGCACTGAAGCTTTCTTT
- TRBJ1-2 TRBD1 TRBV7-9 CASSLGTGGGKGYTF TGTGCCAGCAGCCTAGGGACAGGGGGAGGTAAAGGCTACACCTTC
- TRBJ1-5 TRBD1 TRBV4-2 CASSQGTGENQPQHF TGTGCCAGCAGCCAAGGGACAGGGGAAAATCAGCCCCAGCATTTT
- TRBJ2-7 TRBD1 TRBV13 CASTKGQEYEQYF TGTGCCAGCACCAAAGGACAGGAATACGAGCAGTACTTC
- TRBJ1-2 TRBD1 TRBV3-1/TRBV3-2 CASSRGQGGLESYGYTF TGTGCCAGCAGCCGAGGACAGGGGGGACTAGAGAGCTATGGCTACACCTTC
- TRBJ1-1 - TRBV18 CASSRTDTEAFF TGTGCCAGCTCTCGGACAGACACTGAAGCTTTCTTT
- TRBJ2-1 - TRBV12-5 CASGFGNEQFF TGTGCTAGTGGTTTCGGGAATGAGCAGTTCTTC
- TRBJ1-3 TRBD1 TRBV19 CASSAPIWTGINGNTIYF TGTGCCAGTAGTGCTCCTATCTGGACAGGGATCAATGGAAACACCATATATTTT
- TRBJ1-4 TRBD1 TRBV5-1 CASSFVGTDNEKLFF TGCGCCAGCAGCTTTGTAGGGACAGATAATGAAAAACTGTTTTTT
- TRBJ2-2 - TRBV28 CASSSFYGELFF TGTGCCAGCAGTTCTTTCTACGGGGAGCTGTTTTTT
- TRBJ2-7 TRBD1 TRBV5-4 CASSKDRVGEQYF TGTGCCAGCAGCAAAGACAGGGTTGGCGAGCAGTACTTC
- TRBJ2-6 - TRBV5-1 CASRGGDGISGANVLTF TGCGCCAGCCGCGGCGGGGACGGAATCTCTGGGGCCAACGTCCTGACTTTC
- TRBJ1-6 - TRBV19 CASSPIEVARPGPLHF TGTGCCAGTAGTCCCATTGAAGTAGCCCGACCAGGCCCCCTCCACTTT
- TRBJ2-4 - TRBV19 CASSTGPVAKNIQYF TGTGCCAGTAGTACAGGGCCTGTAGCCAAAAACATTCAGTACTTC
once TRBJ1-2 - TRBV5-4 CASSLYSDYGYTF TGTGCCAGCAGCTTGTATTCAGACTATGGCTACACCTTC
- TRBJ2-4 - TRBV9 CASSVDLAKNIQYF TGTGCCAGCAGCGTAGATCTAGCCAAAAACATTCAGTACTTC
- TRBJ1-2 TRBD1 TRBV3-1/TRBV3-2 CASRPTGDYGYTF TGTGCCAGCAGACCGACAGGGGACTATGGCTACACCTTC